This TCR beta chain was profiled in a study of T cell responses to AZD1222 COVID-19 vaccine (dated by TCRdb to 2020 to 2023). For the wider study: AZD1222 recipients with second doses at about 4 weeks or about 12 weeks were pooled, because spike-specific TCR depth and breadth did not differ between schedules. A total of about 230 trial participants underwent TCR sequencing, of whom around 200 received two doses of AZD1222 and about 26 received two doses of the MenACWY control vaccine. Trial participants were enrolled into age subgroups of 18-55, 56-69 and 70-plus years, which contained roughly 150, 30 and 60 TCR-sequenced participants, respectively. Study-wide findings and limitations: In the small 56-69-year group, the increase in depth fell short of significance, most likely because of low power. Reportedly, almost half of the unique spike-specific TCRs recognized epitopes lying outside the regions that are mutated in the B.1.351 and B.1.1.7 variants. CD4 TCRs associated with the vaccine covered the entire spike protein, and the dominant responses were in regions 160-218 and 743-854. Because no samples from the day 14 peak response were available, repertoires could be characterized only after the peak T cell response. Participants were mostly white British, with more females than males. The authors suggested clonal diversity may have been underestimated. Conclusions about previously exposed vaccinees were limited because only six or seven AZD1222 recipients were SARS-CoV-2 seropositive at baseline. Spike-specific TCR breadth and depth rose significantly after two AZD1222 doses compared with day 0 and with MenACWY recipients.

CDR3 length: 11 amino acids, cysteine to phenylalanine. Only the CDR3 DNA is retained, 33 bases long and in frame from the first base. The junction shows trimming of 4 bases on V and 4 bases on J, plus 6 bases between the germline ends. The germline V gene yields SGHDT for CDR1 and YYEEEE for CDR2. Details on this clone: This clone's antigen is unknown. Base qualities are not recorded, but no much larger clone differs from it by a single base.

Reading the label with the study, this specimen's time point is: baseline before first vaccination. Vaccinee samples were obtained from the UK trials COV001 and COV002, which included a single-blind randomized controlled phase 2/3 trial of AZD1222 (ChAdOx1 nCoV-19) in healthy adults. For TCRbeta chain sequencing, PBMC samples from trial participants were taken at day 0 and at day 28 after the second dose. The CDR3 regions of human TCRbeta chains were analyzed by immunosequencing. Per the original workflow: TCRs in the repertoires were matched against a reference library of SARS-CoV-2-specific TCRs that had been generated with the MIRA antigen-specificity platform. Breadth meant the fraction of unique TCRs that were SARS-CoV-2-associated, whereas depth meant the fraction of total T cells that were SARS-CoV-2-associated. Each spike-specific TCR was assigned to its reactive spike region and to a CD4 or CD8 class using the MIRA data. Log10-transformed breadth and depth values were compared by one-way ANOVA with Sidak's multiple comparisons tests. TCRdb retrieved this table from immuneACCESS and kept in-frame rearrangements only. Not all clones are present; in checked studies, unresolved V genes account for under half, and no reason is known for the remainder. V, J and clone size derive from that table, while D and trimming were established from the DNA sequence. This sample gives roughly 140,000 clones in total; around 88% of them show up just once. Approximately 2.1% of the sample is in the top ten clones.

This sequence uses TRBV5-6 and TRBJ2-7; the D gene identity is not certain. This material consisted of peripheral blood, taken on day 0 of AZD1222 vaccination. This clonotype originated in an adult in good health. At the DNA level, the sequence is TGTGCCAGCAGCGTCCATTACGAGCAGTACTTC. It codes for CASSVHYEQYF.